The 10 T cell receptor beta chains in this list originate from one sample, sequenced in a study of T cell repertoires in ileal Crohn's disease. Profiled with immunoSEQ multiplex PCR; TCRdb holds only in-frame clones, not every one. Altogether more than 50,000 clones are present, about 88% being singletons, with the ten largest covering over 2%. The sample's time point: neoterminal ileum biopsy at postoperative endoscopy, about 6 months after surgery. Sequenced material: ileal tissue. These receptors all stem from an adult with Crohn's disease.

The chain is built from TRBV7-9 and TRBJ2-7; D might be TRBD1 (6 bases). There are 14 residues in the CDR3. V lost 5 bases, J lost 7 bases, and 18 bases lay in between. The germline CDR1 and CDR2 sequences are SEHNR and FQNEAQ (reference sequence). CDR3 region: CASSPAGDTREQYF. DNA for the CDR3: TGTGCCAGCAGCCCTGCCGGGGACACGAGGGAGCAGTACTTC.

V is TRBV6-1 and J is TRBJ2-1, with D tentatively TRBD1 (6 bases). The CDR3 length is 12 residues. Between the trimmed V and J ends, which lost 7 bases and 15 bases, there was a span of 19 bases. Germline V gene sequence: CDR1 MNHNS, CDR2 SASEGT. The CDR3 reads CASIYAGTRLFF. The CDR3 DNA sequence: TGTGCCAGCATTTACGCCGGGACAAGGCTGTTCTTC.

The CDR3 region is CASSQGQGASGYTF. The CDR3 DNA reads TGTGCCAGCTCACAAGGACAGGGGGCGAGTGGCTACACCTTC. The genes are TRBV18 and TRBJ1-2; 11 bases align to TRBD1. The CDR3 spans 14 residues. The germline V gene encodes CDR1 KGHSH and CDR2 LQKENI. V gave up 4 bases and J gave up 7 bases; unmatched junction bases: 5.

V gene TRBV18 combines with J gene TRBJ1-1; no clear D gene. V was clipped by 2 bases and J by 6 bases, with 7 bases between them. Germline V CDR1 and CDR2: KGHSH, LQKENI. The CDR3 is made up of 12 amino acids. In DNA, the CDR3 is TGTGCCAGCTCACCAAAACGGGCTGAAGCTTTCTTT. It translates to CASSPKRAEAFF.

Here the CDR3 reads CASSSTSADRDEQYF. As DNA, the CDR3 is TGTGCCAGCAGCTCGACTAGCGCGGACCGCGACGAGCAGTACTTC. The chain joins TRBV7-9 to TRBJ2-7, with TRBD2 identical over 8 bases. V shed 4 bases, J shed 5 bases, and the junction held 10 bases outside the gene matches. The CDR3 sequence is 15 residues long. CDR1 is SEHNR, CDR2 FQNEAQ, per germline (reference sequence).

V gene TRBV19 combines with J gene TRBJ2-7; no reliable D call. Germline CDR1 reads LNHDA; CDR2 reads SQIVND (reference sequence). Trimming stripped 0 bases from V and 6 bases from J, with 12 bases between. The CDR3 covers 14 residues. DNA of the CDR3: TGTGCCAGTAGTATAGATAGGAGTCGACGCGAGCAGTACTTC. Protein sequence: CASSIDRSRREQYF.

The CDR3 spells CATLDSYSNQPQHF. The CDR3 region has the DNA TGTGCCACTCTGGACAGCTATAGCAATCAGCCCCAGCATTTT. This chain joins TRBV19 and TRBJ1-5; perhaps TRBD1 as D (6 bases). The V and J ends lost 10 bases and 0 bases respectively, with 13 bases between them. Per germline, CDR1 LNHDA and CDR2 SQIVND (reference sequence). The length of the CDR3 is 14 residues.

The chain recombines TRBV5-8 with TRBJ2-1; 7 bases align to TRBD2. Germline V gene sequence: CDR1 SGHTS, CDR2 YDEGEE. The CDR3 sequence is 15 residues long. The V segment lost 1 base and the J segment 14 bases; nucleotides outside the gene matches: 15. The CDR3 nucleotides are TGTGCCAGCAGCTTGTCGTTATCGGGGACTACCCATAAGTTCTTC. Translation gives CASSLSLSGTTHKFF.

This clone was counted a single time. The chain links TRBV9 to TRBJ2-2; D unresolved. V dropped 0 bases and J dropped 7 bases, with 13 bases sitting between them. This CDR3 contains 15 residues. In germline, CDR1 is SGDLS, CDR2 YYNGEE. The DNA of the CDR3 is TGTGCCAGCAGCGTAGGTCTAAGTGCCGGCGGGGAGCTGTTTTTT. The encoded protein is CASSVGLSAGGELFF.

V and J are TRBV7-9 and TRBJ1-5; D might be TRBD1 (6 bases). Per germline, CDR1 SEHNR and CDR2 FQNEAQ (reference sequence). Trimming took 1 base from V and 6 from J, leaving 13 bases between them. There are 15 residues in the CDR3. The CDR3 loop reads CASSLGTGFGQPQHF. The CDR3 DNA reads TGTGCCAGCAGCTTAGGAACAGGGTTCGGTCAGCCCCAGCATTTT.